This T cell receptor beta chain was recovered during a study of early T cells in non-severe SARS-CoV-2 infection. Study-wide results and caveats: Reliance on VDJdb matching favored anti-spike CD8 responses; private and CD4 specificities were missed.

This clonotype has a count of ten or more. Its antigen is unknown. TCRdb re-called the 5' RACE reads with MiXCR, one entry per CDR3 protein. The top ten clones hold around 15% of a sample with 30,000 to 40,000 distinct CDR3 sequences, about 5% of them seen once. The source of this sequence is an adult who was a healthcare worker with PCR-confirmed SARS-CoV-2 infection or an uninfected control (not recorded which). The sequenced material came from whole blood.

The DNA of the CDR3 is TGTGCCAGCAGTTTACAGGGGGCGTCTTGGGAGCAGTACTTC. This encodes CASSLQGASWEQYF. V gene TRBV12-3 or TRBV12-4 combines with J gene TRBJ2-7, with 8 bases identical to TRBD1. Trimming cost V 2 bases and J 7 bases; bases outside gene matches: 7. This CDR3 is 14 amino acids long.